This T cell receptor beta chain was recovered during a study of vaccination and CD4 T cells after COVID-19. On this clonotype: The antigen remains undetermined.

Treatment reported: approximately 9-day PBMC culture with coronavirus spike peptide pools or control peptides (ViraFEST assay). The length of the CDR3 is 14 residues. Germline trimming cut 1 base from V and 2 bases from J; bases unmatched to any gene: 4. Per the germline V gene, CDR1 is DFQATT and CDR2 is SNEGSKA (reference sequence). The Oncomine TCR Beta short-read assay was applied to DNA of cultured CD4+ T cells. TCRdb called the PCR reads again in MiXCR, with one record for every CDR3 protein. The sample contains 15,000 to 20,000 distinct CDR3 sequences, around 80% of which appear only once. This receptor was identified in a human donor who received a COVID-19 vaccine. This sequence joins TRBV20-1 and TRBJ2-7, with 8 bases matching TRBD2. Specimen: CD4+ T cells from blood, cultured in vitro, collected after SARS-CoV-2 vaccination. In nucleotides, the CDR3 is TGCAGTGCTAGAGGCGCCGGGGGGGCCTACGAGCAGTACTTC. It is translated as CSARGAGGAYEQYF.